A single sample is the source of the 3 T cell receptor beta chains below, sequenced in a study of T cells in Graves' hyperthyroidism and ophthalmopathy. RNA transcripts provided the source from which TCR beta CDR3 regions were amplified. HTBI primers were employed in a first-round RT-PCR of the TCR CDR3. In TCRdb, the multiplex PCR reads were re-called with MiXCR into one record per CDR3 protein. The sample yields 470,000 or so distinct CDR3 sequences, under 25% seen once. The sequencing input was blood. The receptors originated from a man between 18 and 29 years old with Graves' hyperthyroidism.

This clonotype was seen many times. This rearrangement joins TRBV12-3 or TRBV12-4 to TRBJ2-2; D is unresolved. CDR3 size: 14 residues. Deletions cut 1 base from V and 1 base from J, with 4 bases between. This CDR3 is CASSLGGNTGELFF. The DNA for the CDR3 is TGTGCCAGCAGTTTAGGGGGGAACACCGGGGAGCTGTTTTTT.

This clonotype came up many times. J is TRBJ2-7 and V is TRBV28, with 9 bases aligning to TRBD1. Looked up from germline, CDR1 is MDHEN and CDR2 is SYDVKM. The CDR3 contains 16 residues. Germline trimming cut 3 bases from V and 7 bases from J; bases unmatched to any gene: 13. CDR3 DNA: TGTGCCAGCAGTTTTACTCGGGACAGGGACTCGGGAGAGCAGTACTTC. Translated, it gives CASSFTRDRDSGEQYF.

This clonotype has only one observation. This could be a read error, since a much larger clone is one nucleotide away. This likely comes from a read error, as the CDR3 has no conserved phenylalanine or tryptophan at its end. CDR3 protein: CASSLVPGDYEQYY. The CDR3 bases are TGTGCCAGCAGCTTAGTACCGGGGGACTACGAGCAGTACTAC. This sequence joins TRBV11-2 and TRBJ2-7, with D possibly TRBD2 on 6 matching bases. Germline loops: CDR1 SGHAT, CDR2 FQNNGV. The length of the CDR3 is 14 residues. V lost 1 base and J 3 bases, leaving 10 bases between the germline ends.